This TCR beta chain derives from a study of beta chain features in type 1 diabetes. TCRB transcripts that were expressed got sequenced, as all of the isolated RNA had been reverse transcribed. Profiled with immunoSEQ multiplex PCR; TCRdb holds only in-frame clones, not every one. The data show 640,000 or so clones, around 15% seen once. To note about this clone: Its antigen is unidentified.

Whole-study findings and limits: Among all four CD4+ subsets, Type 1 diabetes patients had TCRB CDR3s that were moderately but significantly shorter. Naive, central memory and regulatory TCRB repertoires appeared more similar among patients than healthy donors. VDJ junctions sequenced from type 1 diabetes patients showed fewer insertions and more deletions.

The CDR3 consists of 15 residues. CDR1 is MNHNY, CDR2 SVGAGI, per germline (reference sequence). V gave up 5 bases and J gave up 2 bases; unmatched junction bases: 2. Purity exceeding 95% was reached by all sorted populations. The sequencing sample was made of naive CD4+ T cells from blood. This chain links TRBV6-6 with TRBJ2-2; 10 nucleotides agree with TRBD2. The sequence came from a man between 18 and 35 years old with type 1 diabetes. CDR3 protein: CASSRLAGNTGELFF. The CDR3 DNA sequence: TGTGCCAGCAGTCGACTAGCGGGCAACACCGGGGAGCTGTTTTTT.